This T cell receptor (beta chain) was recovered during a study of T cell changes during pregnancy in multiple sclerosis. The assay was immunoSEQ multiplex PCR, and TCRdb's table has in-frame clones only and misses some. This sample has 85,000 to 130,000 clones, with around 94% found just once. CDR1 and CDR2 from the germline V gene are SGDLS and YYNGEE. The CDR3 runs 16 residues. Trimming stripped 3 bases from V and 4 bases from J, with 20 bases between. The receptor was derived from a female donor with multiple sclerosis, enrolled in a pregnancy study. V gene TRBV9 combines with J gene TRBJ2-7; TRBD1 might be the D (6 bases). The specimen was peripheral blood, collected in the second trimester of pregnancy. CDR3 amino acids: CASSARLGTLLYEQYF. For the CDR3, the DNA is TGTGCCAGCAGCGCGCGCTTGGGGACACTCCTTTACGAGCAGTACTTC.